One and the same sample provided the 27 T cell receptor beta chains below, sequenced in a study of response to subunit inactivated influenza vaccine. TCRdb recomputed calls from the RT-PCR reads with MiXCR, one row per CDR3 protein. Here the sample spans 600,000 to 850,000 distinct CDR3 sequences, 12% to 15% being singletons. The sequencing here drew on PBMCs from blood, taken around 15 days before vaccination. All receptors derive from a man aged 50 to 60 who received an inactivated influenza vaccine.

This clonotype was detected only a few times. The V gene is TRBV28, the J gene TRBJ2-7, with D perhaps TRBD2 (5 bases). The CDR3 runs to 13 residues. The germline CDR1 and CDR2 sequences are MDHEN and SYDVKM. The germline V and J ends were trimmed by 7 bases and 9 bases, with 19 bases remaining between them. CDR3 in DNA: TGTGCCAGCACTATTTCCCCCCGGGGAGTGCAGTACTTC. Amino acid sequence: CASTISPRGVQYF.

V gene TRBV6-2 or TRBV6-3 combines with J gene TRBJ2-5; D not resolved. Germline V lookup: CDR1 MNHEY, CDR2 SVGEGT. The CDR3 contains 15 residues. Trimming removed 6 bases at V and 2 bases at J, with 16 bases between. This CDR3 reads CASRPWGSGQETQYF. CDR3 nucleotides: TGTGCCAGCAGGCCGTGGGGATCCGGTCAAGAGACCCAGTACTTC.

In nucleotides, the CDR3 is TGCAGTGCTATAGGACAGAGTTTCACAGATACGCAGTATTTT. Encoded protein: CSAIGQSFTDTQYF. The rearrangement uses TRBV20-1 and TRBJ2-3, with D possibly TRBD1 on 6 matching bases. Trimming shortened V by 4 bases and J by 2 bases, and 13 bases separated the two germline ends. Germline assignment: CDR1 DFQATT and CDR2 SNEGSKA (reference sequence). The CDR3 has 14 amino acids.

The rearrangement links TRBV6-1 to TRBJ2-2; D is possibly TRBD1 (6 bases). Trimming shortened V by 6 bases and J by 6 bases, and 14 bases separated the two germline ends. From germline, CDR1 is MNHNS and CDR2 SASEGT. This CDR3 is 14 amino acids long. CDR3 nucleotides: TGTGCCAGCAGCCGCAGACAGGCGGCCGGGGAGCTGTTTTTT. Translated, it gives CASSRRQAAGELFF.

In its sample, this clonotype was seen many times. The chain combines TRBV5-1 with TRBJ2-1; the match to TRBD2 covers 14 bases. The length of the CDR3 is 17 residues. In germline, CDR1 is SGHRS, CDR2 YFSETQ. The trim removed 2 bases at V and 4 bases at J, leaving 5 bases unmatched. CDR3 region: CASSFMGLAGVYNEQFF. Written as DNA, the CDR3 is TGCGCCAGCAGCTTTATGGGACTAGCGGGGGTGTACAATGAGCAGTTCTTC. The whole variable domain, remainder taken from reference TRBV5-1 and TRBJ2-1, is KAGVTQTPRYLIKTRGQQVTLSCSPISGHRSVSWYQQTPGQGLQFLFEYFSETQRNKGNFPGRFSGRQFSNSRSEMNVSTLELGDSALYLCASSFMGLAGVYNEQFFGPGTRLTVL.

The rearrangement joins TRBV3-1 to TRBJ1-3; D not resolved. This CDR3 has 15 amino acids. CDR1 and CDR2 from the germline V gene are LGHDT and YNNKEL (reference sequence). V shed 0 bases and J shed 4 bases, with 10 bases lying between them. The CDR3 DNA sequence: TGTGCCAGCAGCCAAGAAATGCAAGTCGGAAACACCATATATTTT. This sequence encodes CASSQEMQVGNTIYF.

The V gene is TRBV7-2, the J gene TRBJ2-1; D not resolved. The CDR3 is 15 amino acids. Germline V gene sequence: CDR1 SGHTA, CDR2 FQGNSA. Trimming cost V 1 base and J 2 bases, with 9 bases left between them. Written as DNA, the CDR3 is TGTGCCAGCAGCTTAGAAAGATTCACCTACAATGAGCAGTTCTTC. Its protein product is CASSLERFTYNEQFF.

V and J are TRBV29-1 and TRBJ2-7; 8 positions match TRBD2. Losses at the gene ends were 6 bases for V and 2 bases for J; bases not matched to a gene: 3. The V gene's germline CDR1 is SQVTM and CDR2 ANQGSEA. The CDR3 loop spans 12 amino acids. The CDR3 spells CSVVSGAYEQYF. In nucleotides, the CDR3 is TGCAGCGTCGTTAGCGGGGCCTACGAGCAGTACTTC.

In this sample, this clonotype turned up a few times. The chain has TRBV24-1 and TRBJ2-2; TRBD1 aligns across 7 bases. The junction had 13 bases not matched to a gene; V was cut back by 2 bases and J by 2 bases. Germline CDR1 and CDR2: KGHDR and SFDVKD. The length of the CDR3 is 19 residues. CDR3 sequence: CATSDYYLPGQRNTGELFF. As DNA, the CDR3 is TGTGCCACCAGTGATTATTATCTACCGGGACAGAGAAACACCGGGGAGCTGTTTTTT.

The chain joins TRBV2 to TRBJ2-7; D is uncertain. Germline V CDR1 and CDR2: SNHLY, FYNNEI. The CDR3 totals 15 residues. Trimming stripped 2 bases from V and 1 base from J, with 12 bases between. CDR3 protein: CASSERASLSYEQYF. The CDR3 coding sequence is TGTGCCAGCAGTGAAAGGGCGTCTCTTTCCTACGAGCAGTACTTC.

This clonotype came up a few times. V is TRBV5-1 and J is TRBJ1-3; a weak D match, TRBD1 (6 bases). The CDR3 spans 15 residues. The germline gives CDR1 SGHRS, CDR2 YFSETQ. The V end lost 5 bases, the J end lost 6 bases, and 18 bases lay between the germline ends. The CDR3 DNA follows: TGCGCCAGCAGTCGCGACAGGCCATCTCTAAACACCATATATTTT. This translates into CASSRDRPSLNTIYF.

In its sample, this clonotype was seen a few times. The chain recombines TRBV9 with TRBJ2-2; D may be TRBD2 (5 bases). V was shortened by 4 bases and J by 0 bases, with 13 bases between the two germline ends. CDR3 length: 16 amino acids. CDR1 is SGDLS, CDR2 YYNGEE, per germline. CDR3 in DNA: TGTGCCAGCAGCCCCCGGAGGTCCACGAACACCGGGGAGCTGTTTTTT. Translating it yields CASSPRRSTNTGELFF.

The chain has TRBV7-2 and TRBJ2-5; 8 bases fit TRBD2. The CDR3 totals 17 residues. Germline V gene data show CDR1 as SGHTA and CDR2 as FQGNSA. Trimming removed 5 bases from V and 1 base from J; junction bases left unmatched: 12. For the CDR3, the DNA is TGTGCCAGCAGCCGACGCCTTGGCGGGGGGTTCCAAGAGACCCAGTACTTC. It is translated as CASSRRLGGGFQETQYF.

This clonotype showed up just a few times. The rearrangement links TRBV12-3 or TRBV12-4 to TRBJ1-5; the D is unclear. Deletions cut 6 bases from V and 2 bases from J, with 11 bases between. The CDR3 contains 14 residues. The CDR3 sequence: CASSRVAGNQPQHF. The CDR3, as DNA: TGTGCCAGCAGCCGCGTTGCGGGCAATCAGCCCCAGCATTTT.

The chain couples TRBV5-1 to TRBJ2-2; weak D call: TRBD2 (5 bases). Germline V gives CDR1 SGHRS, CDR2 YFSETQ. The V end was cut by 3 bases, the J end by 5 bases, with 14 bases between. There are 15 residues in the CDR3. The CDR3 nucleotides are TGCGCCAGCAGCTCGTCACCTAGGACTACCGGGGAGCTGTTTTTT. Its protein product is CASSSSPRTTGELFF.

In DNA form, the CDR3 reads TGTGCCAGCAGCCTTTGGACAGGCTCTGGAAACACCATATATTTT. Protein: CASSLWTGSGNTIYF. The chain recombines TRBV5-6 with TRBJ1-3, with 7 bases matching TRBD1. Trimming removed 4 bases from V and 0 bases from J; junction bases left unmatched: 4. The CDR3 sequence is 15 residues long. Germline lookup yields CDR1 SGHDT and CDR2 YYEEEE. The whole variable domain, filled in from reference TRBV5-6 and TRBJ1-3, reads DAGVTQSPTHLIKTRGQQVTLRCSPKSGHDTVSWYQQALGQGPQFIFQYYEEEERQRGNFPDRFSGHQFPNYSSELNVNALLLGDSALYLCASSLWTGSGNTIYFGEGSWLTVV.

This clonotype was seen many times. The V call is TRBV7-2, the J call TRBJ2-3; the D gene is possibly TRBD2 (5 bases). Looked up from germline, CDR1 is SGHTA and CDR2 is FQGNSA. This CDR3 spans 13 amino acids. Trimming left V 5 bases short and J 3 bases short, with 9 bases between. The CDR3 protein is CASSRERTDTQYF. CDR3 bases: TGTGCCAGCAGCAGGGAGAGGACAGATACGCAGTATTTT.

This clonotype was detected ten times or more. The genes are TRBV5-1 and TRBJ2-1, with 16 bases fitting TRBD2. From germline, CDR1 is SGHRS and CDR2 YFSETQ. V was clipped by 2 bases and J by 9 bases; unmatched bases: 2. The CDR3 is made up of 15 amino acids. CDR3 sequence: CASSLGTSGRAEQFF. DNA for the CDR3: TGCGCCAGCAGCTTAGGGACTAGCGGGAGGGCTGAGCAGTTCTTC.

A few counts support this clonotype. V gene TRBV7-6 combines with J gene TRBJ2-2; perhaps TRBD1 as D (6 bases). This CDR3 is built from 16 residues. The germline V and J ends were trimmed by 6 bases and 3 bases, with 17 bases remaining between them. Germline values: CDR1 SGHVS, CDR2 FNYEAQ. The CDR3 loop is CASSYDLGQYTGELFF. CDR3 nucleotides: TGTGCCAGCAGTTACGATCTAGGACAGTACACCGGGGAGCTGTTTTTT.

This clonotype was recorded many times. V gene TRBV11-2 combines with J gene TRBJ2-1; 7 nucleotides align to TRBD2. This CDR3 spans 16 amino acids. Germline V lookup: CDR1 SGHAT, CDR2 FQNNGV. The V segment lost 0 bases and the J segment 5 bases; nucleotides outside the gene matches: 7. The CDR3 DNA is TGTGCCAGCAGCTTAGAGGCGGGGGTCGTAAACAATGAGCAGTTCTTC. It codes for CASSLEAGVVNNEQFF.

The chain recombines TRBV28 with TRBJ2-1; 7 bases line up with TRBD1. Germline V gene sequence: CDR1 MDHEN, CDR2 SYDVKM. CDR3 length equals 15 residues. J lost 4 bases, V lost 3 bases, and 6 bases had no gene match. Here the CDR3 reads CASSFRGLRYNEQFF. CDR3 DNA: TGTGCCAGCAGTTTTAGGGGGCTCAGGTACAATGAGCAGTTCTTC.

This clonotype came up a few times. The gene calls are TRBV7-2 and TRBJ2-1; D is perhaps TRBD2 (6 bases). The CDR3 loop spans 14 amino acids. Germline V CDR1 and CDR2: SGHTA, FQGNSA. Trimming took off 6 bases at V and 6 bases at J, with 15 bases between the two ends. The CDR3 here is CASRSPSDLNEQFF. CDR3 DNA sequence: TGTGCCAGCAGGTCCCCTAGCGACCTCAATGAGCAGTTCTTC.

This clonotype has a handful of counts. The genes are TRBV7-2 and TRBJ2-5; the match to TRBD1 covers 7 bases. Germline V gives CDR1 SGHTA, CDR2 FQGNSA. The CDR3 runs 14 residues. After removal of 3 bases from V and 4 bases from J, the junction contained 5 bases not matched to a gene. Here the CDR3 reads CASSFSGTAETQYF. CDR3 coding DNA: TGTGCCAGCAGCTTCTCCGGGACAGCAGAGACCCAGTACTTC.

This clonotype was seen ten or more times. The chain combines TRBV5-1 with TRBJ2-1; D may correspond to TRBD1 or TRBD2 (6 bases each). The germline V gene encodes CDR1 SGHRS and CDR2 YFSETQ. This CDR3 is built from 13 residues. V dropped 6 bases and J dropped 7 bases, with 14 bases sitting between them. The DNA of the CDR3 is TGCGCCAGCAAGCCCCAAGGGGGGAATGAGCAGTTCTTC. Translating gives CASKPQGGNEQFF.

This clonotype was observed a handful of times. The V and J genes are TRBV6-2 or TRBV6-3 and TRBJ2-1, with TRBD1 as a possible D gene (5 bases). V was trimmed by 5 bases and J by 7 bases, leaving 21 bases between them. Germline lookup yields CDR1 MNHEY and CDR2 SVGEGT. This CDR3 has 16 amino acids. Here the CDR3 reads CASSEVTGSPLNEQFF. For the CDR3, the DNA is TGTGCCAGCAGTGAGGTAACAGGAAGCCCTTTGAATGAGCAGTTCTTC.

The J gene is TRBJ2-3, the V gene TRBV28, with 11 bases lining up with TRBD2. Germline CDR1 and CDR2: MDHEN and SYDVKM. The CDR3 has 18 residues. Losses at the gene ends were 2 bases for V and 1 base for J; bases not matched to a gene: 8. The DNA of the CDR3 is TGTGCCAGCAGTTTAGGGGCTAGCGGGAGGTTGGGCACAGATACGCAGTATTTT. Translated: CASSLGASGRLGTDTQYF.

This chain connects TRBV5-8 to TRBJ2-7, with 7 bases that match TRBD2. Germline V gives CDR1 SGHTS, CDR2 YDEGEE. The CDR3 runs 15 residues. With 4 bases clipped from V and 1 base from J, the junction kept 8 bases outside the gene matches. The CDR3 loop reads CASSPAGTKSYEQYF. CDR3 DNA: TGTGCCAGCAGCCCCGCCGGGACTAAGTCCTACGAGCAGTACTTC.